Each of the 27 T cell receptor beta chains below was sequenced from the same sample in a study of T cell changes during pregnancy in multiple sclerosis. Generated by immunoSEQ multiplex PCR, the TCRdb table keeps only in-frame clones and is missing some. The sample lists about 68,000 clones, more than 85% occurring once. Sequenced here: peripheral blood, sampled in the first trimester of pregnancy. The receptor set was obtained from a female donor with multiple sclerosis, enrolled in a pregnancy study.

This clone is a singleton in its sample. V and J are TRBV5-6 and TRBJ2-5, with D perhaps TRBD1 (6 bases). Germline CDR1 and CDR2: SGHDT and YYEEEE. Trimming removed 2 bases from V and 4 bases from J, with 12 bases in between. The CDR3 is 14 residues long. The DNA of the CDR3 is TGTGCCAGCAGCTTAGGATTCAGGGGAGAGACCCAGTACTTC. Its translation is CASSLGFRGETQYF.

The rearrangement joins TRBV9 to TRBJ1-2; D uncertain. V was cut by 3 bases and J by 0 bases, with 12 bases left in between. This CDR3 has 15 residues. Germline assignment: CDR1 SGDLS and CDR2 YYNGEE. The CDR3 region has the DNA TGTGCCAGCAGCGCCGCCGGGATTTCTAACTATGGCTACACCTTC. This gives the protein CASSAAGISNYGYTF.

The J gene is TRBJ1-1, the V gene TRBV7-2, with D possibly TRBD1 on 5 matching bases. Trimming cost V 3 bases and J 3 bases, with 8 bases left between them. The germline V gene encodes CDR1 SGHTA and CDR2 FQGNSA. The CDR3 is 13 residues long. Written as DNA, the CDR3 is TGTGCCAGCAGCTTTTCAGGGTACACTGAAGCTTTCTTT. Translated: CASSFSGYTEAFF.

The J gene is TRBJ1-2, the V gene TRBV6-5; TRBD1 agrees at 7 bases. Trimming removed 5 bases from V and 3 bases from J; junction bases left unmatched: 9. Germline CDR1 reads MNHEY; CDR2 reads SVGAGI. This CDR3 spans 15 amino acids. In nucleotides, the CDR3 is TGTGCCAGCAGTGGAAGACAGGGCCCCGACTATGGCTACACCTTC. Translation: CASSGRQGPDYGYTF.

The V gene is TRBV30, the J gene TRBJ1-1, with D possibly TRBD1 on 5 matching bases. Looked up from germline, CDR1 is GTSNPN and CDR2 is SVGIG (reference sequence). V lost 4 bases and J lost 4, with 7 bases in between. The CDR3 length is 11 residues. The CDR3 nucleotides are TGTGCCTGGAAAGGGGTCACTGAAGCTTTCTTT. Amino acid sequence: CAWKGVTEAFF.

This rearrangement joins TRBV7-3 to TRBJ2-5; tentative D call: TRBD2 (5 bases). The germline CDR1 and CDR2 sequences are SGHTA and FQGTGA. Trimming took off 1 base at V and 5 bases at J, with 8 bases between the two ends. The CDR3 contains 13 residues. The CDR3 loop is CASSLIGEETQYF. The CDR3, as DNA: TGTGCCAGCAGCTTAATTGGGGAGGAGACCCAGTACTTC.

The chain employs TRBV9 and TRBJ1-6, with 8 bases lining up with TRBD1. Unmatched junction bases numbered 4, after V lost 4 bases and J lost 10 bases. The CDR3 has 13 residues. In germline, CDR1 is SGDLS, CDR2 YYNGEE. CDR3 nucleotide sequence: TGTGCCAGCAGCCAGGGGGCAGACTCACCCCTCCACTTT. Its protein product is CASSQGADSPLHF.

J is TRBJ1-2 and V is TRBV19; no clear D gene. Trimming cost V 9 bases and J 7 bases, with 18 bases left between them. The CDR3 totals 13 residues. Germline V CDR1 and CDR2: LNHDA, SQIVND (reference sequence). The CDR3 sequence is CASHPSGVGGYTF. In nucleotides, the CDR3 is TGTGCCAGCCACCCGTCCGGGGTGGGTGGCTACACCTTC. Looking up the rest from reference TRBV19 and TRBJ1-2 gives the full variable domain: DGGITQSPKYLFRKEGQNVTLSCEQNLNHDAMYWYRQDPGQGLRLIYYSQIVNDFQKGDIAEGYSVSREKKESFPLTVTSAQKNPTAFYLCASHPSGVGGYTFGSGTRLTVV.

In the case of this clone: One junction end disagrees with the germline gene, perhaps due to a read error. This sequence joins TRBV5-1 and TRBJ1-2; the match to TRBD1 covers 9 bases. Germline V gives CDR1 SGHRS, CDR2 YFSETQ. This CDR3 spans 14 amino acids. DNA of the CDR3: TGCGCCAGCAGCATGGGACAGGGTAACCATGGCTACACCTTC. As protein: CASSMGQGNHGYTF.

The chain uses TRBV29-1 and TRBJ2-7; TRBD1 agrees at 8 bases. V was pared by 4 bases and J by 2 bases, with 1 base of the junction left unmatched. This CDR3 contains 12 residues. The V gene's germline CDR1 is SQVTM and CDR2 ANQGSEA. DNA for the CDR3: TGCAGCGTTGGCAGGGGGCCCTACGAGCAGTACTTC. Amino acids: CSVGRGPYEQYF.

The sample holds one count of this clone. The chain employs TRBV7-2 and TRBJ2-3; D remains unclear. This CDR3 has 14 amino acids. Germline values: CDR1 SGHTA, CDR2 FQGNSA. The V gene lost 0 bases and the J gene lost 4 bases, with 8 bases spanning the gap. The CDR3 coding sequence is TGTGCCAGCAGCTTAGCGGGCCTGCCAGATACGCAGTATTTT. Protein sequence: CASSLAGLPDTQYF.

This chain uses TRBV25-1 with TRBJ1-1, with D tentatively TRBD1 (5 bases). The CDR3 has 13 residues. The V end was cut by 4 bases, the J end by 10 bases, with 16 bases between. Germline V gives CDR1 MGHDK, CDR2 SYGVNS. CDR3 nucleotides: TGTGCCAGCAGTGCGCTGGGGGGGACGAGAGCTTTCTTT. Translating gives CASSALGGTRAFF.

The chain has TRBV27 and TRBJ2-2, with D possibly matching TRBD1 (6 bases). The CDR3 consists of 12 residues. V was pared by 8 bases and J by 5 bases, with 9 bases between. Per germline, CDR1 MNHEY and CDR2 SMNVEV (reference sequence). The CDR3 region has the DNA TGTGCCAGCGCACAGGGAACCGGGGAGCTGTTTTTT. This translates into CASAQGTGELFF.

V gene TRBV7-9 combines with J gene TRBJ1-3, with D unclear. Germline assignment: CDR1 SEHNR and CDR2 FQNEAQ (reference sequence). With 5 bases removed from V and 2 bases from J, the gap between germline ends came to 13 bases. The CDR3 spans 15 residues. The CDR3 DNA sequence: TGTGCCAGCAGCACTAGCTATTACACTGGAAACACCATATATTTT. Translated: CASSTSYYTGNTIYF.

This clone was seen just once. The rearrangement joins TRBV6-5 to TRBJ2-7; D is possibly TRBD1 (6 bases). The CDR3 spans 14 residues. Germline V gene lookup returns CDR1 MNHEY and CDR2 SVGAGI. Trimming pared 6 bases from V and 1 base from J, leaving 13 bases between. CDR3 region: CASSPRDKSYEQYF. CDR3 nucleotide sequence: TGTGCCAGCAGCCCTCGGGACAAGTCCTACGAGCAGTACTTC.

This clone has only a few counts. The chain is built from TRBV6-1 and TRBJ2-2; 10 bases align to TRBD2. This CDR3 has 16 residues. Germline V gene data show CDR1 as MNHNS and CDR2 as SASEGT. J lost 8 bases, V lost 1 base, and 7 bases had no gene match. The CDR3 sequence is CASSEGTSGRPGELFF. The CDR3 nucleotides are TGTGCCAGCAGTGAAGGGACTAGCGGAAGACCTGGGGAGCTGTTTTTT.

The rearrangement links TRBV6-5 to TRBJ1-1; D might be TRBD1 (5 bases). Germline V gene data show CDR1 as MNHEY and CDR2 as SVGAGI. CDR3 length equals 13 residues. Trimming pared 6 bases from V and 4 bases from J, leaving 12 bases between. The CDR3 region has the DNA TGTGCCAGCAGATTCGCAGGGTCCACTGAAGCTTTCTTT. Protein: CASRFAGSTEAFF.

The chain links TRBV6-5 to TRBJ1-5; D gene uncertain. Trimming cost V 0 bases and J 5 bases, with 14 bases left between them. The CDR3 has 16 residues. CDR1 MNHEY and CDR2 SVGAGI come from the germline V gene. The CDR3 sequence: CASSYSPGSDHQPQHF. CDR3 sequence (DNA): TGTGCCAGCAGTTACTCCCCGGGGAGCGACCATCAGCCCCAGCATTTT.

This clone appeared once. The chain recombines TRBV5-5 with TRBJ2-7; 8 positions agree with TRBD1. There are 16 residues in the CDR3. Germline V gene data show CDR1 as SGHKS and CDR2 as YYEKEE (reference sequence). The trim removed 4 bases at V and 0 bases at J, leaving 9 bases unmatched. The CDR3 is CASSPEAGGISYEQYF. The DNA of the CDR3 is TGTGCCAGCAGCCCGGAAGCAGGGGGCATCTCCTACGAGCAGTACTTC.

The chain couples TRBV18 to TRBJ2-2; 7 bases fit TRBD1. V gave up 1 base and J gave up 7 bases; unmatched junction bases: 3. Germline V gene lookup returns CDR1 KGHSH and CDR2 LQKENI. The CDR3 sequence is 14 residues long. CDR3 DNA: TGTGCCAGCTCACCACGACGGGACAGCGGGGAGCTGTTTTTT. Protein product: CASSPRRDSGELFF.

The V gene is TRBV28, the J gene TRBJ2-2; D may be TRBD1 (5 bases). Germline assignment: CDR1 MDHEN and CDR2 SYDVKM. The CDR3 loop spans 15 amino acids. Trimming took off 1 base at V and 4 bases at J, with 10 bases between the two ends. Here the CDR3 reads CASSLSRTRTGELFF. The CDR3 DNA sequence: TGTGCCAGCAGTTTATCCCGGACACGCACCGGGGAGCTGTTTTTT.

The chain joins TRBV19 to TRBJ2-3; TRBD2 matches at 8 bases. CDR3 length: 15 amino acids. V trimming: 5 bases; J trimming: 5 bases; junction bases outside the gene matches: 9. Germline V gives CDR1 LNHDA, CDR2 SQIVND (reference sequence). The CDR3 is CASSGSGSVGDTQYF. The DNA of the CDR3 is TGTGCCAGTAGTGGAAGCGGGAGTGTGGGAGATACGCAGTATTTT.

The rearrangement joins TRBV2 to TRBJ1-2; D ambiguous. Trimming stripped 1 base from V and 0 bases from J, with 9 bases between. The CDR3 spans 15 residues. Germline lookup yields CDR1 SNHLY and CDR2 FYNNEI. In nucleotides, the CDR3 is TGTGCCAGCAGTGAAGAGGAGGTTGCTAACTATGGCTACACCTTC. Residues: CASSEEEVANYGYTF.

CDR3 loop: CASSLRLAGGLYNEQFF. In nucleotides, the CDR3 is TGTGCCAGCAGTTTAAGGCTAGCGGGGGGGCTCTACAATGAGCAGTTCTTC. The chain combines TRBV27 with TRBJ2-1; 12 nucleotides line up with TRBD2. Germline CDR1 reads MNHEY; CDR2 reads SMNVEV (reference sequence). The V and J ends lost 2 bases and 3 bases, in that order; junction bases with no gene match: 5. This CDR3 contains 17 residues.

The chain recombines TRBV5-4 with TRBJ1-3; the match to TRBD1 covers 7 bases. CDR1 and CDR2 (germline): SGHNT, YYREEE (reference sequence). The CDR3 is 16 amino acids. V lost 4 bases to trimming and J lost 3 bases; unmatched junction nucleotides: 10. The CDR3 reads CASSADRSMVGNTIYF. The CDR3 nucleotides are TGTGCCAGCAGCGCGGACAGGTCGATGGTTGGAAACACCATATATTTT.

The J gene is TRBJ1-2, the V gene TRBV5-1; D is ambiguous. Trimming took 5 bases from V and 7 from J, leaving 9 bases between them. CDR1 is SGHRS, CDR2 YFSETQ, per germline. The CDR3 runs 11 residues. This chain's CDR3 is CASSDTVGYTF. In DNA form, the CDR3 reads TGCGCCAGCAGTGACACGGTTGGCTACACCTTC. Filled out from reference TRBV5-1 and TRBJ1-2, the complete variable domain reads KAGVTQTPRYLIKTRGQQVTLSCSPISGHRSVSWYQQTPGQGLQFLFEYFSETQRNKGNFPGRFSGRQFSNSRSEMNVSTLELGDSALYLCASSDTVGYTFGSGTRLTVV.

The CDR3 DNA is TGTGCCAGCAGTGAATCCGGGTCTGGCACTGAAGCTTTCTTT. This gives the protein CASSESGSGTEAFF. V and J are TRBV6-1 and TRBJ1-1; D remains unclear. V lost 2 bases and J 4 bases, leaving 11 bases between the germline ends. CDR3 length equals 14 residues. Looked up from germline, CDR1 is MNHNS and CDR2 is SASEGT.